Below, one T cell receptor beta chain is given with its context. Some clones are missing from TCRdb's copy, which holds only in-frame ones; the method was immunoSEQ multiplex PCR. In the table there are some 31,000 clones, 94% of which are singletons. This sample was taken from a study of PD-1 blockade in classical Hodgkin lymphoma. The time point is: newly diagnosed, previously untreated cHL patient sample. In germline, CDR1 is SEHNR, CDR2 FQNEAQ (reference sequence). This CDR3 contains 15 residues. The V and J ends lost 6 bases and 4 bases respectively, with 16 bases between them. This chain joins TRBV7-9 and TRBJ1-3, with D possibly matching TRBD1 (6 bases). This sequence was found in a human donor with classical Hodgkin lymphoma. Sequencing input: peripheral blood mononuclear cells (PBMCs). The CDR3 loop is CASSHYRDTGNTIYF. The CDR3 coding sequence is TGTGCCAGCAGTCATTACCGGGACACAGGAAACACCATATATTTT.